What follows are 16 T cell receptor beta chains derived from one specimen sequenced in a study of human T cells and chemical hapten exposure. Total RNA was isolated from whole blood that had not been fractionated. In the library, unique molecular identifiers were attached to individual cDNA molecules. TCRdb re-called the reads through MiXCR, storing one row per CDR3 protein. The sample shows more than 3,000 distinct CDR3 sequences, roughly 49% of them seen only once. Source material: whole blood. The receptors here all came from a human donor who had alopecia or was a healthy volunteer (not recorded which). Some clones in this sample may be carry-over from other donors' samples. This table probably holds off-target reads from a library built for another chain.

The CDR3 nucleotides read TGTGCCAGCAGTCCCCGCGGACTAGCGGGGGCCTACGAGCAGTACTTC. Its translation: CASSPRGLAGAYEQYF. The V and J genes are TRBV12-3 or TRBV12-4 and TRBJ2-7; 13 nucleotides agree with TRBD2. The CDR3 has 16 residues. V lost 5 bases and J lost 2; bases outside the gene matches: 6.

In this sample, this clonotype turned up a few times. V usage is TRBV7-2 and J usage is TRBJ1-2, with 8 bases matching TRBD1. Losses at the gene ends were 1 base for V and 8 bases for J; bases not matched to a gene: 6. The CDR3 contains 14 residues. In germline, CDR1 is SGHTA, CDR2 FQGNSA. DNA for the CDR3: TGTGCCAGCAGCTTAGGACAGGGGCCAAGCGGCTACACCTTC. Translated: CASSLGQGPSGYTF. Variable domain in full (rest from reference TRBV7-2 and TRBJ1-2): GAGVSQSPSNKVTEKGKDVELRCDPISGHTALYWYRQSLGQGLEFLIYFQGNSAPDKSGLPSDRFSAERTGGSVSTLTIQRTQQEDSAVYLCASSLGQGPSGYTFGSGTRLTVV.

In nucleotides, the CDR3 is TGTGCCAGCAGCTTAGGGGCAGCACAAGAGACCCAGTACTTC. It is translated as CASSLGAAQETQYF. The chain joins TRBV11-2 to TRBJ2-5; the D is unclear. Trimming stripped 1 base from V and 2 bases from J, with 8 bases between. CDR1 is SGHAT, CDR2 FQNNGV, per germline. This CDR3 contains 14 residues.

CDR3 sequence reads: CASSPPGLAGDEQFF. Here the CDR3 DNA reads TGTGCCAGCTCACCCCCCGGACTAGCGGGGGATGAGCAGTTCTTC. V is TRBV18 and J is TRBJ2-1, with 13 bases that match TRBD2. Germline CDR1 KGHSH, CDR2 LQKENI. CDR3 length: 15 residues. With V trimmed by 3 bases and J by 8 bases, 4 bases remained unmatched.

The chain has TRBV20-1 and TRBJ2-3, with a tentative D call TRBD2 (7 bases). The V gene lost 6 bases and the J gene lost 7 bases, with 14 bases spanning the gap. Germline V lookup: CDR1 DFQATT, CDR2 SNEGSKA (reference sequence). This CDR3 region has 12 residues. DNA for the CDR3: TGCAGTGCCTTGGGGGGGCCCCATACGCAGTATTTT. Amino acids: CSALGGPHTQYF.

The chain links TRBV20-1 to TRBJ2-1; D may be TRBD2 (5 bases). The CDR3 runs to 14 residues. Looked up from germline, CDR1 is DFQATT and CDR2 is SNEGSKA (reference sequence). Deletions cut 3 bases from V and 0 bases from J, with 9 bases between. CDR3 sequence reads: CSASMGSSYNEQFF. The CDR3 coding sequence is TGCAGTGCTAGTATGGGGAGCTCCTACAATGAGCAGTTCTTC.

This clonotype appeared a few times. The chain joins TRBV2 to TRBJ2-3; D is undetermined. Trimming took 6 bases from V and 0 from J, leaving 13 bases between them. This CDR3 region has 15 residues. CDR1 is SNHLY and CDR2 is FYNNEI in the germline V gene. In nucleotides, the CDR3 is TGTGCCAGCAGCCAGATGGGAACTAGCACAGATACGCAGTATTTT. Residues: CASSQMGTSTDTQYF.

The chain employs TRBV9 and TRBJ2-3, with no clear D. The germline CDR1 and CDR2 sequences are SGDLS and YYNGEE. Trimming cost V 4 bases and J 0 bases, with 6 bases left between them. This CDR3 comprises 13 residues. Here the CDR3 DNA reads TGTGCCAGCAGCCCCGATAGCACAGATACGCAGTATTTT. This translates into CASSPDSTDTQYF.

The chain carries TRBV6-1 and TRBJ2-3, with D unclear. CDR3 length equals 12 residues. Trimming left V 7 bases short and J 3 bases short, with 8 bases between. The V gene's germline CDR1 is MNHNS and CDR2 SASEGT. Here the CDR3 reads CASTLVTDTQYF. In nucleotides, the CDR3 is TGTGCCAGCACCTTAGTTACAGATACGCAGTATTTT.

This clonotype was seen only a few times. This sequence joins TRBV29-1 and TRBJ2-7, with TRBD2 matching over 8 bases. The CDR3 has 14 amino acids. J lost 3 bases, V lost 4 bases, and 8 bases had no gene match. CDR1 is SQVTM, CDR2 ANQGSEA, per germline. CDR3 nucleotides: TGCAGCGTTGTTGACGGGAGGGCCGACTACGAGCAGTACTTC. Translation: CSVVDGRADYEQYF.

The CDR3 region has the DNA TGCAGTGCTAGAGCGGTAAGGGACTTCTCAACGCAGTCCTACAATGAGCAGTTCTTC. It is translated as CSARAVRDFSTQSYNEQFF. The chain carries TRBV20-1 and TRBJ2-1; possible D gene TRBD2, 6 bases. Trimming left V 1 base short and J 1 base short, with 23 bases between. This CDR3 contains 19 residues. Looked up from germline, CDR1 is DFQATT and CDR2 is SNEGSKA (reference sequence).

The chain joins TRBV7-2 to TRBJ2-7, with D possibly TRBD1 on 5 matching bases. In germline, CDR1 is SGHTA, CDR2 FQGNSA. The CDR3 sequence is 11 residues long. V lost 5 bases, J lost 4 bases, and 6 bases lay in between. The CDR3 region has the DNA TGTGCCAGCAGCAGGGGATACGAGCAGTACTTC. Translating it yields CASSRGYEQYF.

This clonotype occurred a few times. The V call is TRBV29-1, the J call TRBJ2-7; 15 bases map to TRBD2. Per the germline V gene, CDR1 is SQVTM and CDR2 is ANQGSEA. The CDR3 totals 13 residues. V shed 6 bases and J 7 bases; nucleotides not matched to a gene: 4. CDR3 in DNA: TGCAGCGTGGGGACTAGCGGGAGGAGGGAGCAGTACTTC. Translating gives CSVGTSGRREQYF.

J is TRBJ2-1 and V is TRBV29-1, with D uncertain. The V end lost 5 bases, the J end lost 1 base, and 3 bases lay between the germline ends. The CDR3 totals 11 residues. Germline V gene data show CDR1 as SQVTM and CDR2 as ANQGSEA. The CDR3 DNA follows: TGCAGCGTTAAATCCTACAATGAGCAGTTCTTC. Translated, it gives CSVKSYNEQFF.

V usage is TRBV11-2 and J usage is TRBJ2-3; 7 nucleotides line up with TRBD2. The CDR3 runs 16 residues. With 3 bases clipped from V and 2 bases from J, the junction kept 8 bases outside the gene matches. CDR1 is SGHAT, CDR2 FQNNGV, per germline. CDR3 residues: CASSLVSGDFTDTQYF. The CDR3 DNA sequence: TGTGCCAGCAGCTTGGTCAGCGGGGATTTCACAGATACGCAGTATTTT.

The chain combines TRBV6-5 with TRBJ2-7; 7 positions agree with TRBD1. V lost 4 bases to trimming and J lost 2 bases; unmatched junction nucleotides: 5. CDR1 and CDR2 from the germline V gene are MNHEY and SVGAGI. The CDR3 runs 14 residues. In DNA, the CDR3 is TGTGCCAGCAGTTCCCCGGGACAGACCTACGAGCAGTACTTC. Its protein is CASSSPGQTYEQYF.